This T cell receptor (beta chain) was obtained from a study of T-cell memory formation after mild COVID-19. This clonotype was observed a handful of times. Its antigen is unknown. Study results and caveats: Specificity for SARS-CoV-2 was not confirmed among the second-wave clones peaking on day 37.

TCRdb reprocessed the 5' RACE reads with MiXCR, giving one entry per CDR3 protein. The table has more than 110,000 distinct CDR3 sequences, around 15% seen once. V gave up 1 base and J gave up 2 bases, with 6 bases separating them. The CDR3 runs 13 residues. In germline, CDR1 is LGHNA, CDR2 YSLEER. The origin of this receptor is an adult woman who had mild COVID-19 (a few samples of this study predate the infection). Cell type and time point are not known. What was sequenced was PBMCs or a T cell subset sorted from them (not recorded which). V usage is TRBV4-3 and J usage is TRBJ2-7, with D unclear. The CDR3 bases are TGCGCCAGCAGCCAAGGCGGTGCCTACGAGCAGTACTTC. Its protein product is CASSQGGAYEQYF.